One sample yielded the 22 T cell receptor beta chains listed below, sequenced in a study of cytomegalovirus exposure and HLA in healthy donors. The PCR employed 60 Vbeta primers together with 13 Jbeta primers. Some clones are missing from TCRdb's copy, which holds only in-frame ones; the method was immunoSEQ multiplex PCR. The table records over 150,000 clones, about four fifths of them present only once. Material: PBMCs. These receptor sequences come from a man aged 50-60 years in good health and CMV-seropositive.

In its sample, this clone was seen once. This chain connects TRBV4-2 to TRBJ1-1; perhaps TRBD1 as D (6 bases). Germline V gene data show CDR1 as LGHNA and CDR2 as YNFKEQ. The CDR3 runs 15 residues. The ends were cut back, 4 bases at V and 3 bases at J, with 15 bases in the middle. The CDR3: CASSLPGTPDTEAFF. CDR3 coding DNA: TGTGCCAGCAGCCTGCCCGGGACACCCGACACTGAAGCTTTCTTT.

This chain uses TRBV4-1 with TRBJ2-1; 7 bases are shared with TRBD1. With 3 bases clipped from V and 2 bases from J, the junction kept 7 bases outside the gene matches. The CDR3 has 16 residues. Germline lookup yields CDR1 MGHRA and CDR2 YSYEKL. The CDR3 coding sequence is TGCGCCAGCAGCCACCAGACAGGGAACCCCTACAATGAGCAGTTCTTC. It translates to CASSHQTGNPYNEQFF.

With regard to this clone: Other DNA variants within this sample encode the same CDR3. J is TRBJ1-5 and V is TRBV30; D unresolved. V was clipped by 2 bases and J by 3 bases, with 8 bases between them. The CDR3 consists of 13 residues. Germline assignment: CDR1 GTSNPN and CDR2 SVGIG (reference sequence). In DNA form, the CDR3 reads TGTGCCTGGAGTAGAGGTTACAATCAGCCCCAGCATTTT. Protein product: CAWSRGYNQPQHF.

V usage is TRBV2 and J usage is TRBJ2-3, with 13 bases matching TRBD2. CDR3 length: 15 residues. The V gene's germline CDR1 is SNHLY and CDR2 FYNNEI. The junction had 5 bases not matched to a gene; V was cut back by 6 bases and J by 5 bases. This chain's CDR3 is CASSGGTSGIDTQYF. CDR3 in DNA: TGTGCCAGCAGCGGTGGGACTAGCGGGATAGATACGCAGTATTTT.

This clone was seen more than once but under ten times. This chain connects TRBV4-1 to TRBJ2-6, with D tentatively TRBD1 (6 bases). Germline V CDR1 and CDR2: MGHRA, YSYEKL. V lost 4 bases, J lost 0 bases, and 13 bases lay in between. The CDR3 length is 17 residues. In nucleotides, the CDR3 is TGCGCCAGCAGCCTGTACAGGGAAGTCTCTGGGGCCAACGTCCTGACTTTC. Translating gives CASSLYREVSGANVLTF.

This sequence joins TRBV7-2 and TRBJ2-7; no reliable D call. V lost 6 bases and J 2 bases, leaving 8 bases between the germline ends. The CDR3 is 12 amino acids. The germline CDR1 and CDR2 sequences are SGHTA and FQGNSA. The CDR3 region has the DNA TGTGCCAGCAGTCAAAACACCTACGAGCAGTACTTC. This sequence encodes CASSQNTYEQYF.

This clone was counted once. V usage is TRBV9 and J usage is TRBJ1-1, with D unclear. This CDR3 contains 14 residues. CDR1 is SGDLS and CDR2 is YYNGEE in the germline V gene. The ends were cut back, 4 bases at V and 2 bases at J, with 12 bases in the middle. Here the CDR3 DNA reads TGTGCCAGCAGCCCCACTCGGAGCAACACTGAAGCTTTCTTT. Translation: CASSPTRSNTEAFF. Full variable domain (missing parts from reference TRBV9 and TRBJ1-1): DSGVTQTPKHLITATGQRVTLRCSPRSGDLSVYWYQQSLDQGLQFLIQYYNGEERAKGNILERFSAQQFPDLHSELNLSSLELGDSALYFCASSPTRSNTEAFFGQGTRLTVV.

CDR3 sequence (DNA): TGCAGCGTTTACGGGAGTGCGGACGAGCAGTACTTC. This encodes CSVYGSADEQYF. The chain combines TRBV29-1 with TRBJ2-7, with D possibly TRBD2 on 6 matching bases. The CDR3 sequence is 12 residues long. Germline CDR1 reads SQVTM; CDR2 reads ANQGSEA. Deletions cut 5 bases from V and 5 bases from J, with 13 bases between.

The J gene is TRBJ1-4, the V gene TRBV4-3, with 8 bases fitting TRBD1. Germline CDR1 reads LGHNA; CDR2 reads YSLEER. V lost 2 bases and J lost 7; bases outside the gene matches: 6. The CDR3 consists of 15 residues. CDR3 protein: CASSQNRGDGEKLFF. The CDR3 bases are TGCGCCAGCAGCCAAAACAGGGGGGATGGTGAAAAACTGTTTTTT.

V and J are TRBV6-6 and TRBJ2-7; possibly TRBD2 for D (5 bases). There are 14 residues in the CDR3. CDR1 and CDR2 (germline): MNHNY, SVGAGI (reference sequence). Trimming removed 2 bases from V and 2 bases from J, with 10 bases in between. The CDR3 is CASSYGRDTYEQYF. The DNA for the CDR3 is TGTGCCAGCAGTTACGGGAGAGATACCTACGAGCAGTACTTC.

This chain uses TRBV30 with TRBJ2-2, with a weak D call TRBD2 (7 bases). The CDR3 is 17 residues long. The germline V and J ends were trimmed by 5 bases and 4 bases, with 23 bases remaining between them. Germline CDR1 is GTSNPN and CDR2 is SVGIG (reference sequence). The CDR3 here is CAWVQPRGRIGTGELFF. The CDR3 DNA reads as TGTGCCTGGGTTCAACCGCGGGGGCGCATCGGCACCGGGGAGCTGTTTTTT.

This clone was observed a handful of times. The sample contains more than one DNA sequence encoding this CDR3. This sequence joins TRBV11-3 and TRBJ2-2; TRBD2 is a possible D gene (6 bases). This CDR3 is built from 16 residues. CDR1 and CDR2 (germline): SGHNT, YENEEA. V was pared by 1 base and J by 0 bases, with 9 bases between. CDR3 region: CASSLGGGANTGELFF. DNA of the CDR3: TGTGCCAGCAGCTTAGGTGGAGGGGCGAACACCGGGGAGCTGTTTTTT.

This chain joins TRBV10-3 and TRBJ2-6, with a possible D match to TRBD1 (6 bases). With 0 bases removed from V and 0 bases from J, the gap between germline ends came to 18 bases. Germline CDR1 is ENHRY and CDR2 is SYGVKD. This CDR3 is built from 20 residues. CDR3 bases: TGTGCCATCAGTGAGTCGACCGGACAGAAGGTAGTCTCTGGGGCCAACGTCCTGACTTTC. Its protein product is CAISESTGQKVVSGANVLTF.

This sequence joins TRBV18 and TRBJ2-7; TRBD1 aligns across 7 bases. Trimming removed 3 bases from V and 0 bases from J; junction bases left unmatched: 14. Per germline, CDR1 KGHSH and CDR2 LQKENI. This CDR3 has 18 amino acids. The CDR3 sequence: CASSPLGQSRPSSYEQYF. The CDR3 DNA sequence: TGTGCCAGCTCACCTTTGGGACAGTCACGACCAAGCTCCTACGAGCAGTACTTC.

This clone appeared a single time. V usage is TRBV6-5 and J usage is TRBJ2-5; 9 nucleotides align to TRBD2. This CDR3 contains 13 residues. Germline loops: CDR1 MNHEY, CDR2 SVGAGI. V dropped 5 bases and J dropped 4; count of bases not matched to a gene: 2. CDR3 nucleotide sequence: TGTGCCAGCAGTCAGCGGGAGGCAGAGACCCAGTACTTC. Protein product: CASSQREAETQYF.

The CDR3 nucleotides are TGTGCCAGTAGTACCACCCAGGGGACGGGCGAGCAGTACTTC. As protein: CASSTTQGTGEQYF. V gene TRBV19 combines with J gene TRBJ2-7, with a weak D call TRBD1 (6 bases). V lost 4 bases, J lost 6 bases, and 16 bases lay in between. This CDR3 region has 14 residues. From germline, CDR1 is LNHDA and CDR2 SQIVND (reference sequence).

At least ten counts were recorded for this clone. The chain couples TRBV30 to TRBJ1-5; D may be TRBD1 (6 bases). Trimming shortened V by 2 bases and J by 8 bases, and 22 bases separated the two germline ends. The CDR3 has 16 amino acids. Per germline, CDR1 GTSNPN and CDR2 SVGIG (reference sequence). The CDR3 here is CAWSRWGGGGWEPQHF. The CDR3 bases are TGTGCCTGGAGTAGATGGGGCGGGGGCGGCTGGGAGCCCCAGCATTTT.

V gene TRBV28 combines with J gene TRBJ1-2; D not certain. The ends were cut back, 3 bases at V and 5 bases at J, with 7 bases in the middle. There are 12 residues in the CDR3. Germline loops: CDR1 MDHEN, CDR2 SYDVKM. The CDR3 region has the DNA TGTGCCAGCAGTTTCGGGTCGTATGGCTACACCTTC. Its protein product is CASSFGSYGYTF.

A few counts support this clone. The rearrangement links TRBV9 to TRBJ2-1; TRBD2 is a possible D gene (6 bases). V lost 3 bases and J lost 9, with 13 bases in between. The germline V gene has CDR1 SGDLS and CDR2 YYNGEE. This CDR3 comprises 13 residues. The CDR3 nucleotides are TGTGCCAGCAGCGACCCGACTAGTTTTGAGCAGTTCTTC. Protein: CASSDPTSFEQFF.

This clone was seen more than once but under ten times. The chain carries TRBV18 and TRBJ1-1; 8 nucleotides line up with TRBD1. Per germline, CDR1 KGHSH and CDR2 LQKENI. V gave up 1 base and J gave up 0 bases; unmatched junction bases: 10. This CDR3 has 18 residues. Written as DNA, the CDR3 is TGTGCCAGCTCACCACAGTTAGGTGACAGGGGCCTGAACACTGAAGCTTTCTTT. Its translation: CASSPQLGDRGLNTEAFF.

V usage is TRBV5-5 and J usage is TRBJ1-5; D unresolved. This CDR3 has 16 residues. Germline V lookup: CDR1 SGHKS, CDR2 YYEKEE (reference sequence). The ends were cut back, 4 bases at V and 6 bases at J, with 20 bases in the middle. CDR3 sequence reads: CASSVVLVAGGQPQHF. In DNA form, the CDR3 reads TGTGCCAGCAGCGTCGTACTAGTTGCGGGCGGTCAGCCCCAGCATTTT.

The chain is built from TRBV5-4 and TRBJ2-2; 7 bases are a match to TRBD2. With V trimmed by 2 bases and J by 1 base, 5 bases remained unmatched. The CDR3 is 16 amino acids. Germline-derived CDR1 and CDR2 are SGHNT and YYREEE (reference sequence). Here the CDR3 DNA reads TGTGCCAGCAGCTTCTCTAGCGGTCAGAACACCGGGGAGCTGTTTTTT. As protein: CASSFSSGQNTGELFF.